This TCR beta chain derives from a study of shared clonotypes between healthy human individuals. Study at large: Per-donor plates numbered three CD4 naive, three CD4 memory, two CD8 naive and one CD8 memory.

Positive CCR7 selection of CD45RO-negative cells yielded the naive CD8 cells, and terminally differentiated effector memory CD45RA+ cells were excluded. Profiled with immunoSEQ multiplex PCR; TCRdb holds only in-frame clones, not every one. The sample holds about 680,000 clones, around 92% seen once. Germline V gene lookup returns CDR1 GTSNPN and CDR2 SVGIG (reference sequence). This CDR3 has 16 amino acids. V shed 3 bases and J shed 2 bases, with 17 bases lying between them. Sequencing used naive CD8+ T cells sorted from blood. The rearrangement links TRBV30 to TRBJ1-5; TRBD1 might be the D (5 bases). The sequence came from a man aged 25-40 years in good health. The chain's CDR3 is CAWRNPRDGGNQPQHF. In nucleotides, the CDR3 is TGTGCCTGGAGAAACCCCCGGGACGGGGGCAATCAGCCCCAGCATTTT.